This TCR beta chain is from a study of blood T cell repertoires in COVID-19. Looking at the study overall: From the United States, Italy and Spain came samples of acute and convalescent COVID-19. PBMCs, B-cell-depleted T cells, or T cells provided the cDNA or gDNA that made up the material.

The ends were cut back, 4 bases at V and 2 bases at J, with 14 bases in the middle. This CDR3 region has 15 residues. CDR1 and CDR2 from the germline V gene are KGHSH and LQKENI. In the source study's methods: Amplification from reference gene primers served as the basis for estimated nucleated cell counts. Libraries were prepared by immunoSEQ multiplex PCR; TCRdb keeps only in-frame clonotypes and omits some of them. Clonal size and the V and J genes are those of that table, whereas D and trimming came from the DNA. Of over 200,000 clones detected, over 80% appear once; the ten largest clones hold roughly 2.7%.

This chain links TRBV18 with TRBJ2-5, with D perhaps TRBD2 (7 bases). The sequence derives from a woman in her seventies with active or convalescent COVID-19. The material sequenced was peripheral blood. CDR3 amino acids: CASSQGGPPQETQYF. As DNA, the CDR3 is TGTGCCAGCTCACAGGGGGGGCCCCCGCAAGAGACCCAGTACTTC. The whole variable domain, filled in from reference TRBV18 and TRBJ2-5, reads NAGVMQNPRHLVRRRGQEARLRCSPMKGHSHVYWYRQLPEEGLKFMVYLQKENIIDESGMPKERFSAEFPKEGPSILRIQQVVRGDSAAYFCASSQGGPPQETQYFGPGTRLLVL.